These 18 T cell receptor beta chains came from one sample sequenced in a study of technical replicates of blood from a handful of donors. Sequencing was performed with immunoSEQ multiplex PCR; in TCRdb, only in-frame clones are kept and a portion is missing. The sample carries about 88,000 clones, around 90% recorded once. The material sequenced was T cells isolated from PBMCs. These receptors were collected from a human donor in good health.

The chain is built from TRBV4-1 and TRBJ1-5; 7 bases map to TRBD1. The CDR3 covers 15 residues. Germline trimming cut 1 base from V and 0 bases from J; bases unmatched to any gene: 0. Per the germline V gene, CDR1 is MGHRA and CDR2 is YSYEKL. CDR3 nucleotides: TGCGCCAGCAGCCAAGGGACAGGTAGCAATCAGCCCCAGCATTTT. Translated, it gives CASSQGTGSNQPQHF.

The chain links TRBV6-4 to TRBJ1-2; possibly TRBD1 for D (6 bases). Germline V gene data show CDR1 as MRHNA and CDR2 as SNTAGT. V was shortened by 7 bases and J by 2 bases, with 14 bases between the two germline ends. This CDR3 has 14 residues. CDR3 bases: TGTGCCAGCACCTTGACAGGTCCAAACTATGGCTACACCTTC. Its protein product is CASTLTGPNYGYTF.

The V and J genes are TRBV5-1 and TRBJ1-2; D remains unclear. The CDR3 spans 12 residues. V lost 5 bases and J lost 6, with 11 bases in between. Per germline, CDR1 SGHRS and CDR2 YFSETQ. Here the CDR3 DNA reads TGCGCCAGCAGAAACGGGGTCGATGGCTACACCTTC. This translates into CASRNGVDGYTF.

This chain connects TRBV7-9 to TRBJ1-2; unclear D gene. From germline, CDR1 is SEHNR and CDR2 FQNEAQ (reference sequence). V dropped 5 bases and J dropped 2 bases, with 12 bases sitting between them. This CDR3 is 14 amino acids long. The CDR3 DNA follows: TGTGCCAGCAGCCAGAGGGCAAAGAACTATGGCTACACCTTC. Amino acids: CASSQRAKNYGYTF.

The chain couples TRBV4-1 to TRBJ2-3, with TRBD1 matching over 8 bases. Germline V CDR1 and CDR2: MGHRA, YSYEKL. There are 16 residues in the CDR3. The junction had 4 bases not matched to a gene; V was cut back by 1 base and J by 1 base. The CDR3 is CASSQVPGQGTDTQYF. DNA for the CDR3: TGCGCCAGCAGCCAAGTACCGGGACAGGGCACAGATACGCAGTATTTT.

This rearrangement joins TRBV13 to TRBJ2-1, with a weak D call TRBD1 (5 bases). The V end lost 5 bases, the J end lost 0 bases, and 14 bases lay between the germline ends. CDR1 and CDR2 (germline): PRHDT, FYEKMQ (reference sequence). The CDR3 spans 16 residues. The CDR3 DNA sequence: TGTGCCAGCAGCCCCACAGGACCAAGCTCCTACAATGAGCAGTTCTTC. Protein sequence: CASSPTGPSSYNEQFF.

The chain recombines TRBV19 with TRBJ2-1, with D perhaps TRBD1 (5 bases). V lost 3 bases and J 8 bases, leaving 17 bases between the germline ends. The CDR3 extends over 15 amino acids. The V gene's germline CDR1 is LNHDA and CDR2 SQIVND (reference sequence). CDR3 sequence: CASSIRAGKVDEQFF. In nucleotides, the CDR3 is TGTGCCAGTAGTATTCGGGCAGGGAAAGTTGATGAGCAGTTCTTC. The whole variable domain, filled in from reference TRBV19 and TRBJ2-1, reads DGGITQSPKYLFRKEGQNVTLSCEQNLNHDAMYWYRQDPGQGLRLIYYSQIVNDFQKGDIAEGYSVSREKKESFPLTVTSAQKNPTAFYLCASSIRAGKVDEQFFGPGTRLTVL.

The V call is TRBV4-1, the J call TRBJ1-2; the match to TRBD1 covers 10 bases. Germline V gene data show CDR1 as MGHRA and CDR2 as YSYEKL. J was trimmed by 8 bases and V by 8 bases; bases with no gene match: 11. The CDR3 length is 14 residues. CDR3 in DNA: TGCGCCAGCCGATACCCCGGGACAGGGGACGGCTACACCTTC. Its protein is CASRYPGTGDGYTF.

The rearrangement uses TRBV30 and TRBJ1-2, with TRBD1 matching over 7 bases. The CDR3 consists of 13 residues. In germline, CDR1 is GTSNPN, CDR2 SVGIG (reference sequence). The V segment lost 3 bases and the J segment 8 bases; nucleotides outside the gene matches: 9. For the CDR3, the DNA is TGTGCCTGGAGAAGGACAGGCACCGAGGGCTACACCTTC. Protein sequence: CAWRRTGTEGYTF. Based on the CDR3 plus reference TRBV30 and TRBJ1-2, the full variable domain is SQTIHQWPATLVQPVGSPLSLECTVEGTSNPNLYWYRQAAGRGLQLLFYSVGIGQISSEVPQNLSASRPQDRQFILSSKKLLLSDSGFYLCAWRRTGTEGYTFGSGTRLTVV.

The CDR3 sequence is CASSQGVALYTDTQYF. CDR3 DNA sequence: TGTGCCAGCAGCCAAGGTGTGGCACTATACACAGATACGCAGTATTTT. The chain has TRBV14 and TRBJ2-3; D remains unclear. The CDR3 runs to 16 residues. Per germline, CDR1 SGHDN and CDR2 FVKESK. Deletions cut 1 base from V and 2 bases from J, with 13 bases between.

The chain recombines TRBV27 with TRBJ1-6; a possible D gene is TRBD1 (5 bases). The V gene lost 1 base and the J gene lost 0 bases, with 13 bases spanning the gap. This CDR3 is built from 18 residues. The V gene's germline CDR1 is MNHEY and CDR2 SMNVEV (reference sequence). As DNA, the CDR3 is TGTGCCAGCAGTTTATTCTCGACAGACAACTCCTATAATTCACCCCTCCACTTT. This codes for CASSLFSTDNSYNSPLHF.

The rearrangement joins TRBV19 to TRBJ1-1, with 9 positions matching TRBD1. CDR3 length: 11 amino acids. J gave up 13 bases and V 10 bases, and 10 bases lay outside the gene matches. CDR1 is LNHDA, CDR2 SQIVND, per germline (reference sequence). Here the CDR3 reads CAIRLGQGIFF. The DNA of the CDR3 is TGTGCCATCAGACTGGGACAGGGCATTTTCTTT.

The chain uses TRBV7-6 and TRBJ2-5; 9 bases are a match to TRBD1. Per the germline V gene, CDR1 is SGHVS and CDR2 is FNYEAQ. Trimming took 5 bases from V and 2 from J; bases not matched to a gene: 9. The CDR3 consists of 16 residues. As DNA, the CDR3 is TGTGCCAGCAGCCTCCGGGACAGGGATTTTCAAGAGACCCAGTACTTC. It codes for CASSLRDRDFQETQYF.

The CDR3 loop reads CATSRGQGGTEAFF. As DNA, the CDR3 is TGTGCCACCAGCAGAGGACAGGGAGGAACTGAAGCTTTCTTT. The V call is TRBV15, the J call TRBJ1-1; TRBD1 matches at 7 bases. V dropped 1 base and J dropped 5; count of bases not matched to a gene: 4. The CDR3 totals 14 residues. In germline, CDR1 is LNHNV, CDR2 YYDKDF (reference sequence). The whole variable domain, remainder taken from reference TRBV15 and TRBJ1-1, is DAMVIQNPRYQVTQFGKPVTLSCSQTLNHNVMYWYQQKSSQAPKLLFHYYDKDFNNEADTPDNFQSRRPNTSFCFLDIRSPGLGDTAMYLCATSRGQGGTEAFFGQGTRLTVV.

This clone was detected only once. This chain joins TRBV9 and TRBJ2-1; TRBD2 might be the D (6 bases). The germline V gene has CDR1 SGDLS and CDR2 YYNGEE. V shed 0 bases and J shed 4 bases, with 11 bases lying between them. The CDR3 is 15 residues long. This CDR3 is CASSVGQRAYNEQFF. For the CDR3, the DNA is TGTGCCAGCAGCGTAGGCCAGCGGGCGTACAATGAGCAGTTCTTC.

The chain recombines TRBV6-5 with TRBJ2-1; TRBD2 matches 11 bases. The junction had 10 bases not matched to a gene; V was cut back by 2 bases and J by 10 bases. The CDR3 has 16 amino acids. CDR1 and CDR2 from the germline V gene are MNHEY and SVGAGI. The CDR3 nucleotides read TGTGCCAGCAGTTACACGACGGGACTAGCGGTGGGGGAGCAGTTCTTC. This gives the protein CASSYTTGLAVGEQFF.

This chain links TRBV7-8 with TRBJ1-2; D is perhaps TRBD1 (5 bases). Germline lookup yields CDR1 SGHVS and CDR2 FQNEAQ. The CDR3 consists of 15 residues. The V end lost 4 bases, the J end lost 4 bases, and 16 bases lay between the germline ends. This chain's CDR3 is CASSSSPGVGYGYTF. CDR3 nucleotides: TGTGCCAGCAGCTCCAGCCCGGGGGTCGGCTATGGCTACACCTTC.

V and J are TRBV28 and TRBJ1-3, with D unresolved. This CDR3 is 15 amino acids long. Trimming pared 3 bases from V and 4 bases from J, leaving 13 bases between. Germline V gene lookup returns CDR1 MDHEN and CDR2 SYDVKM. CDR3 coding DNA: TGTGCCAGCAGTTTTCCTCAAGGGAGCGGAAACACCATATATTTT. Protein: CASSFPQGSGNTIYF.